A single sample gave rise to the 23 T cell receptor beta chains below, sequenced in a study of cytomegalovirus exposure and HLA in healthy donors. PCR used 60 Vbeta primers and 13 Jbeta primers. The assay was immunoSEQ multiplex PCR, and TCRdb's table has in-frame clones only and misses some. The data hold some 120,000 clones, with 70% to 85% observed a single time. Sequenced sample: PBMCs. The source of these receptors is a man aged 35-49 years in good health and CMV-seropositive.

On this clone: The sample has other DNA sequences that encode this CDR3 too. The chain links TRBV9 to TRBJ2-3; 7 bases are shared with TRBD1. From germline, CDR1 is SGDLS and CDR2 YYNGEE. The CDR3 contains 15 residues. Unmatched junction bases numbered 1, after V lost 0 bases and J lost 0 bases. CDR3 in DNA: TGTGCCAGCAGCGTAGAGGGGGCTAGCACAGATACGCAGTATTTT. Its translation: CASSVEGASTDTQYF.

The sample holds a few counts of this clone. The chain joins TRBV11-2 to TRBJ1-1; D uncertain. Trimming removed 5 bases from V and 1 base from J, with 8 bases in between. This CDR3 contains 13 residues. Germline CDR1 SGHAT, CDR2 FQNNGV. CDR3 in DNA: TGTGCCAGCAGCCTCACCGGGAACACTGAAGCTTTCTTT. Its translation is CASSLTGNTEAFF.

The genes are TRBV4-3 and TRBJ1-5; D is ambiguous. Per the germline V gene, CDR1 is LGHNA and CDR2 is YSLEER. Trimming took off 0 bases at V and 4 bases at J, with 13 bases between the two ends. This CDR3 has 16 amino acids. In nucleotides, the CDR3 is TGCGCCAGCAGCCAAGACATCGGAGGGCTTAATCAGCCCCAGCATTTT. It translates to CASSQDIGGLNQPQHF.

The chain has TRBV18 and TRBJ1-5, with D uncertain. CDR1 is KGHSH, CDR2 LQKENI, per germline. The ends were cut back, 2 bases at V and 0 bases at J, with 8 bases in the middle. The CDR3 is 15 amino acids. This chain's CDR3 is CASSPSADSNQPQHF. CDR3 coding DNA: TGTGCCAGCTCACCATCCGCGGATAGCAATCAGCCCCAGCATTTT.

The J gene is TRBJ2-2, the V gene TRBV7-2, with D possibly being TRBD2 (5 bases). V was trimmed by 1 base and J by 5 bases, leaving 14 bases between them. Germline lookup yields CDR1 SGHTA and CDR2 FQGNSA. The CDR3 is 16 amino acids. CDR3 DNA sequence: TGTGCCAGCAGCTTAGTAAGCGGCACCCAGACCGGGGAGCTGTTTTTT. This translates into CASSLVSGTQTGELFF. Full variable domain (remainder filled in from reference TRBV7-2 and TRBJ2-2): GAGVSQSPSNKVTEKGKDVELRCDPISGHTALYWYRQSLGQGLEFLIYFQGNSAPDKSGLPSDRFSAERTGGSVSTLTIQRTQQEDSAVYLCASSLVSGTQTGELFFGEGSRLTVL.

V is TRBV7-3 and J is TRBJ2-5; maybe TRBD2 (7 bases). CDR1 is SGHTA, CDR2 FQGTGA, per germline. V lost 5 bases to trimming and J lost 4 bases, with 11 bases between them. The CDR3 is 13 residues long. The CDR3 spells CASSDGGPETQYF. For the CDR3, the DNA is TGTGCCAGCAGCGACGGGGGGCCAGAGACCCAGTACTTC.

The rearrangement uses TRBV7-9 and TRBJ1-1; TRBD1 is a possible D gene (6 bases). Germline-derived CDR1 and CDR2 are SEHNR and FQNEAQ (reference sequence). Trimming pared 2 bases from V and 1 base from J, leaving 17 bases between. This CDR3 is built from 17 residues. The CDR3 DNA sequence: TGTGCCAGCAGCTTATGGAACCACAGGGTAAAGAACACTGAAGCTTTCTTT. Its translation is CASSLWNHRVKNTEAFF.

The CDR3 spells CATLRDYNSPLHF. In nucleotides, the CDR3 is TGTGCCACCCTTCGGGACTATAATTCACCCCTCCACTTT. The V and J genes are TRBV19 and TRBJ1-6; D unresolved. Trimming pared 10 bases from V and 3 bases from J, leaving 10 bases between. Germline CDR1 LNHDA, CDR2 SQIVND (reference sequence). The CDR3 is 13 amino acids.

This chain links TRBV2 with TRBJ2-5; D is uncertain. V was clipped by 6 bases and J by 2 bases, with 10 bases between them. CDR3 size: 13 residues. Germline-derived CDR1 and CDR2 are SNHLY and FYNNEI. CDR3 DNA: TGTGCCAGCAGCCTCAGATGGCAAGAGACCCAGTACTTC. Residues: CASSLRWQETQYF.

For the CDR3, the DNA is TGCGCCAGCAGCTTGTGGCAGGGATCCTCGGAGAGCGGGGAGCTGTTTTTT. Protein: CASSLWQGSSESGELFF. V usage is TRBV5-1 and J usage is TRBJ2-2; D might be TRBD1 (5 bases). Germline CDR1 reads SGHRS; CDR2 reads YFSETQ. The CDR3 is 17 amino acids. The V gene lost 1 base and the J gene lost 7 bases, with 20 bases spanning the gap.

V is TRBV11-1 and J is TRBJ2-7; 8 bases fit TRBD1. V lost 4 bases to trimming and J lost 2 bases; unmatched junction nucleotides: 4. Germline V lookup: CDR1 SGHAT, CDR2 FQDESV (reference sequence). The CDR3 length is 14 residues. In DNA, the CDR3 is TGTGCCAGCAGCTGGGACAGGACCACCTACGAGCAGTACTTC. Its translation is CASSWDRTTYEQYF.

This rearrangement joins TRBV28 to TRBJ1-6; D is unclear. Germline CDR1 MDHEN, CDR2 SYDVKM. This CDR3 is built from 14 residues. V lost 4 bases to trimming and J lost 7 bases, with 11 bases between them. Here the CDR3 reads CASSYGQTNSPLHF. The CDR3 nucleotides are TGTGCCAGCAGTTATGGGCAGACAAATTCACCCCTCCACTTT.

The V call is TRBV28, the J call TRBJ1-6; TRBD1 matches at 7 bases. V shed 10 bases, J shed 7 bases, and the junction held 10 bases outside the gene matches. From germline, CDR1 is MDHEN and CDR2 SYDVKM. The length of the CDR3 is 14 residues. Here the CDR3 DNA reads TGTGCCACCATACAGGGGACGGCGAATTCACCCCTCCACTTT. Amino acid sequence: CATIQGTANSPLHF.

The chain has TRBV9 and TRBJ2-7, with a tentative D call TRBD2 (5 bases). Germline CDR1 SGDLS, CDR2 YYNGEE. Trimming took 0 bases from V and 0 from J, leaving 13 bases between them. The CDR3 has 16 amino acids. CDR3 nucleotide sequence: TGTGCCAGCAGCGTAGATAGCACGGGGAACTCCTACGAGCAGTACTTC. Translation: CASSVDSTGNSYEQYF.

The chain links TRBV27 to TRBJ1-5; D gene ambiguous. The ends were cut back, 0 bases at V and 5 bases at J, with 8 bases in the middle. The germline CDR1 and CDR2 sequences are MNHEY and SMNVEV (reference sequence). This CDR3 is 14 amino acids long. The CDR3 DNA is TGTGCCAGCAGTTTATCAAGGAGGGATCAGCCCCAGCATTTT. This gives the protein CASSLSRRDQPQHF.

DNA for the CDR3: TGTGCCAGCACGATTAATCGCGCCTACGAGCAGTACTTC. Translating it yields CASTINRAYEQYF. The rearrangement links TRBV28 to TRBJ2-7; unclear D gene. The CDR3 runs to 13 residues. V was trimmed by 7 bases and J by 2 bases, leaving 12 bases between them. In germline, CDR1 is MDHEN, CDR2 SYDVKM.

J is TRBJ2-3 and V is TRBV7-3; 9 bases line up with TRBD2. J was trimmed by 6 bases and V by 5 bases; bases with no gene match: 6. This CDR3 comprises 14 residues. CDR1 is SGHTA and CDR2 is FQGTGA in the germline V gene. The CDR3 loop is CASSQRGERDTQYF. The DNA for the CDR3 is TGTGCCAGCAGCCAGCGGGGGGAGAGGGATACGCAGTATTTT. The full variable domain, its missing parts supplied by reference TRBV7-3 and TRBJ2-3, is GAGVSQTPSNKVTEKGKYVELRCDPISGHTALYWYRQSLGQGPEFLIYFQGTGAADDSGLPNDRFFAVRPEGSVSTLKIQRTERGDSAVYLCASSQRGERDTQYFGPGTRLTVL.

The J gene is TRBJ1-1, the V gene TRBV5-1, with TRBD1 matching over 10 bases. This CDR3 spans 16 amino acids. CDR1 is SGHRS, CDR2 YFSETQ, per germline. The V and J ends lost 4 bases and 4 bases, in that order; junction bases with no gene match: 10. The chain's CDR3 is CASSPGTGVRGTEAFF. The CDR3 DNA reads as TGCGCCAGCAGCCCGGGGACAGGGGTTAGGGGCACTGAAGCTTTCTTT.

J is TRBJ2-7 and V is TRBV7-9; no firm D call. The V and J ends lost 5 bases and 5 bases respectively, with 16 bases between them. This CDR3 has 14 amino acids. Germline V CDR1 and CDR2: SEHNR, FQNEAQ (reference sequence). The CDR3 spells CASSLARGFDEQYF. Here the CDR3 DNA reads TGTGCCAGCAGCCTCGCCCGAGGATTCGACGAGCAGTACTTC.

The chain combines TRBV19 with TRBJ2-5; 12 bases align to TRBD2. The V gene's germline CDR1 is LNHDA and CDR2 SQIVND (reference sequence). Unmatched junction bases numbered 16, after V lost 2 bases and J lost 3 bases. This CDR3 is built from 20 residues. The CDR3 sequence: CASSILWSTSGGQIEETQYF. The CDR3 nucleotides are TGTGCCAGTAGTATACTTTGGTCGACTAGCGGGGGACAAATCGAAGAGACCCAGTACTTC.

V and J are TRBV19 and TRBJ2-3; D is perhaps TRBD1 (6 bases). This CDR3 is built from 18 residues. Germline V gene lookup returns CDR1 LNHDA and CDR2 SQIVND (reference sequence). Between the trimmed V and J ends, which lost 5 bases and 0 bases, there was a span of 21 bases. DNA for the CDR3: TGTGCCAGTAGTCCTCGATCGGACAGCAGGCCTAGCACAGATACGCAGTATTTT. Translated, it gives CASSPRSDSRPSTDTQYF.

This chain connects TRBV19 to TRBJ2-7; TRBD1 matches at 9 bases. This CDR3 spans 15 amino acids. Germline lookup yields CDR1 LNHDA and CDR2 SQIVND (reference sequence). V lost 3 bases and J lost 4; bases outside the gene matches: 7. The CDR3 DNA is TGTGCCAGTAGTATTCGTGGAGGACAGGGGTACGAGCAGTACTTC. It specifies CASSIRGGQGYEQYF.

This clone is termed large. This chain uses TRBV28 with TRBJ1-5; 9 nucleotides line up with TRBD1. Germline-derived CDR1 and CDR2 are MDHEN and SYDVKM. The ends lost 6 bases at V and 6 bases at J; junction bases unmatched: 3. CDR3 length: 13 residues. The CDR3 here is CASRLTGGQPQHF. The CDR3 DNA reads TGTGCCAGCAGATTGACAGGGGGTCAGCCCCAGCATTTT.